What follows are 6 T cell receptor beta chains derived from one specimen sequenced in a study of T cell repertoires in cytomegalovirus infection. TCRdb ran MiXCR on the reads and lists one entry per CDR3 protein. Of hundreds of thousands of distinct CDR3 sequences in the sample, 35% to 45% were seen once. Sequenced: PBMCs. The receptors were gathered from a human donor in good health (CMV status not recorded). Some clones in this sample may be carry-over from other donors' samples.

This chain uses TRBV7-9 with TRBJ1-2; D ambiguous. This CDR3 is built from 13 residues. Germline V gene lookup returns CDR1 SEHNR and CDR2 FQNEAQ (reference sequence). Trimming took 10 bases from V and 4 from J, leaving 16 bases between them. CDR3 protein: CATRSDEGYGYTF. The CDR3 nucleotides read TGTGCCACCCGATCCGACGAGGGCTATGGCTACACCTTC.

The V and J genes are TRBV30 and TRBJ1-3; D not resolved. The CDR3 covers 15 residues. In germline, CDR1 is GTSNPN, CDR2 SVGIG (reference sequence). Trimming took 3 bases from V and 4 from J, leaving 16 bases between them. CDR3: CAWRVPWACGNTIYF. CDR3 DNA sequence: TGTGCCTGGAGGGTTCCGTGGGCGTGCGGAAACACCATATATTTT.

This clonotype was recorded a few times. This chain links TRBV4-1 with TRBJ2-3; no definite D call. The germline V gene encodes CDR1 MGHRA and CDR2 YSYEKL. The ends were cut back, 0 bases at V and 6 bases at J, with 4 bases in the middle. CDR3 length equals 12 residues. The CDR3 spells CASSQDGDTQYF. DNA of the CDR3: TGCGCCAGCAGCCAAGACGGGGATACGCAGTATTTT.

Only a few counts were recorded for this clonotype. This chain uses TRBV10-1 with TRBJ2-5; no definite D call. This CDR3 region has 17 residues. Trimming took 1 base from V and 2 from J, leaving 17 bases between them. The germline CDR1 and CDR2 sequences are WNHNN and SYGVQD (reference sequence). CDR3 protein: CASSELTREQRQETQYF. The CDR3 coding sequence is TGCGCCAGCAGTGAGTTGACTCGTGAACAGAGACAAGAGACCCAGTACTTC.

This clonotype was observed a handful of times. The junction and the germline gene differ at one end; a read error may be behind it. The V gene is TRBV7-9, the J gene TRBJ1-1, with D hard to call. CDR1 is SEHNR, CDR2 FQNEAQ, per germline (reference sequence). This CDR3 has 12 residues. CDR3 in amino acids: CASSSAGSSKVF. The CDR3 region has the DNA TGTGCCAGCAGCTCCGCCGGTTCATCCAAAGTTTTC.

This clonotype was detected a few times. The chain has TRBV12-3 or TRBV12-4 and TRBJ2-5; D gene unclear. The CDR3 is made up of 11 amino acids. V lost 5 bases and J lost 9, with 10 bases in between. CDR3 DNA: TGTGCCAGCAGTCCGGAACATGCCCAGTACTTC. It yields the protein CASSPEHAQYF.